This T cell receptor beta chain originates from a study of CD8 T cells in ankylosing spondylitis. TCRdb independently ran MiXCR on the 5' RACE reads; one entry per CDR3 protein. Of some 240,000 distinct CDR3 sequences in the sample, over 15% were seen once. The V segment lost 1 base and the J segment 7 bases; nucleotides outside the gene matches: 12. The germline V gene has CDR1 GTSNPN and CDR2 SVGIG (reference sequence). This CDR3 is built from 16 residues. The TCR was taken from a male donor with ankylosing spondylitis or in good health (not recorded which). The chain recombines TRBV30 with TRBJ2-1, with TRBD1 matching 8 bases. Material for sequencing was blood, either unsorted or a sorted T cell fraction (not recorded which). The CDR3 sequence: CAWSAPDREIDNEQFF. In DNA form, the CDR3 reads TGTGCCTGGAGTGCCCCGGACAGGGAGATTGATAATGAGCAGTTCTTC.